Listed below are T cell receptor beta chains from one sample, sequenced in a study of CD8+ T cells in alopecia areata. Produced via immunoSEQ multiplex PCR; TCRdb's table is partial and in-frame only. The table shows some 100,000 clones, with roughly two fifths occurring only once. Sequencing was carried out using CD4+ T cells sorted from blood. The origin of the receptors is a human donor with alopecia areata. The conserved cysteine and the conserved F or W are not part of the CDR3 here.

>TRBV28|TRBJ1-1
ASSTGDLEAF
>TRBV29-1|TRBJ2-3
SVGLRLSEGTDTQY
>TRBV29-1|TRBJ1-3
SVGQDGNTIY
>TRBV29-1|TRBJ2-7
SARTGGDEQY
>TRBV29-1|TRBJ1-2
SVVHRTDSGYT
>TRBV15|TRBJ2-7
ATSSGLAGLYEQY
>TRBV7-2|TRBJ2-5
ASSLTVQETQY
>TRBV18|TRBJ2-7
ASSPGLGYEQY
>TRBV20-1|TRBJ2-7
SAQAEQY
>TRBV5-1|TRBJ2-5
ASSLSTALETQY
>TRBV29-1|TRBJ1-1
SVEVRGTNTEAF
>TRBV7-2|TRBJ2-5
ATQAGFETQY
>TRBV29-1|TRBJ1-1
SARGNEEAF
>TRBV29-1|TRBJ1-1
SVDIRAGTEAF
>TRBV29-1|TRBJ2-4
SAGTGAKNIQY
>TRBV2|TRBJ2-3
ASSVISDTQY
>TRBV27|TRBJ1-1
ASRVQVDTEAF
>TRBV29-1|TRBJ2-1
SVERDKNEQF
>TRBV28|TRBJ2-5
ASRGLAEQETQY
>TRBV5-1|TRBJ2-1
ASSLRGGGRGSYNEQF
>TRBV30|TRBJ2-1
AWMWGRDNEQF
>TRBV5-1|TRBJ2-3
ASSPGLEGTDTQY
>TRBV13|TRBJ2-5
ASSLTEGQDETQY
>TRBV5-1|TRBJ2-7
ASSRWSGLAVPEVQY
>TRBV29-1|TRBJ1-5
SVDQGAGQPQH
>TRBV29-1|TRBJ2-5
SVDRAEQGTQY
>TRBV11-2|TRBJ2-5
ASTVTLKETQY
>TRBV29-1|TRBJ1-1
SVVGGLDTEAF
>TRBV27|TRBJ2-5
ASSLSWLAETQY
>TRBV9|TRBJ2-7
ASSVDPSGVYEQY
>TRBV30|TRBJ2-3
AWTQGADTQY
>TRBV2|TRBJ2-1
ASSGTLKGQF
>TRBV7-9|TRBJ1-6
ATKGTDNSPLH
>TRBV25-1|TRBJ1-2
ASSLTDYGYT
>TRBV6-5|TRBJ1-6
ASSYDGRNSPLH
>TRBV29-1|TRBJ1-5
SVSDGGNQPQH
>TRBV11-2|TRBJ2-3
ASSTAGDTQY
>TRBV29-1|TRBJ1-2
SVHRNNYGYT
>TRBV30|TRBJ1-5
AWSVSFSSNQPQH
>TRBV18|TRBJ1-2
ASSPDRTASFYGYT
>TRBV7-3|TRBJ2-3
ASERDNGDTQY
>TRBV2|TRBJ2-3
ASSPGQITDTQY
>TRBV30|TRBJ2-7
AWSVTEIYEQY
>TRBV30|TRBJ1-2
AWSGTAYGYT
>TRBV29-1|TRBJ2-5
SVELAGRETQY